The rows below give T cell receptor beta chains drawn from one sample of a study of T cells in Graves' hyperthyroidism and ophthalmopathy. TCRdb redid the calling of the multiplex PCR reads with MiXCR, one entry per CDR3 protein. This sample has roughly 360,000 distinct CDR3 sequences, with 13% found just once. Sequenced material: blood. These receptors all come from a man under 40 with Graves' hyperthyroidism that later progressed to Graves' ophthalmopathy. Each CDR3 is given with its conserved first and last residue. Fields, in order: clone size, J gene, D gene, V gene, CDR3 DNA, CDR3 protein. D genes are given only for firm matches. Size values are once, few and many counts, or a class for expanded clones, and some rows have none.

>many|TRBJ2-2|.|TRBV5-5
TGTGCCAGCACCTGGGATGCCGGGGAGCTGTTTTTT
CASTWDAGELFF
>many|TRBJ2-5|TRBD2|TRBV20-1
TGCAGTGCCCGGACTAGCGGGGGGCCAGGGAGGACCCAGTACTTC
CSARTSGGPGRTQYF
>.|TRBJ2-1|TRBD2|TRBV4-1
TGCGCCAGCAGCCAACTTACCTTAGCGGGGGGGCGGAATGAGCAGTTCTTC
CASSQLTLAGGRNEQFF
>few|TRBJ1-1|.|TRBV28
TGTGCCAGCAGTTTGCAGGGGCGTCGGACTGTAGCTTTCTTT
CASSLQGRRTVAFF
>few|TRBJ2-2|TRBD1|TRBV29-1
TGCAGCGTTGGGGACAGCAGGACCGGGGAGCTGTTTTTT
CSVGDSRTGELFF
>many|TRBJ1-5|.|TRBV28
TGTGCCAGCAGGGAATACCCTTTCAGTGACCCAAATCAGCCCCAGCATTTT
CASREYPFSDPNQPQHF
>many|TRBJ2-7|TRBD2|TRBV27
TGTGCCAGCAGTTTAGTCGGGGGGGCCTCCTACGAGCAGTACTTC
CASSLVGGASYEQYF
>few|TRBJ2-7|TRBD1|TRBV13
TGTGCCAGCAGCTTAGGGACAGGGGTGAGGAACGAGCAGTACTTC
CASSLGTGVRNEQYF
>.|TRBJ1-1|TRBD1|TRBV4-1
TGTGCCAGCAGCTTGGTTATAGGGACAGGGGACACTGAAGCTTTCTTT
CASSLVIGTGDTEAFF
>.|TRBJ2-1|TRBD2|TRBV27
TGTGCCAGCAGTTTAGGGCTAGCGGGTATCGATGAGCAGTTCTTC
CASSLGLAGIDEQFF
>many|TRBJ2-2|.|TRBV11-3
TGTGCCAGCAGCTTACGGACATCCCTCGGGGAGCTGTTTTTT
CASSLRTSLGELFF
>few|TRBJ1-2|.|TRBV6-1
TGTGCCAGCACACTAGCAGGGGCGAACTATGGCTACACCTTC
CASTLAGANYGYTF
>many|TRBJ2-7|.|TRBV27
TGTGCCAGCAGTTCCCCGGCTCTTACTACCTACGAGCAGTACTTC
CASSSPALTTYEQYF
>.|TRBJ2-3|TRBD2|TRBV7-2
TGTGCCAGCAGCCCTGGTGTAGCGGGGGCCCGGGGGCAGTATTTT
CASSPGVAGARGQYF
>many|TRBJ1-2|.|TRBV7-8
TGTGCCAGCAGCCCACAGGCTAACTATGGCTACACCTTC
CASSPQANYGYTF
>many|TRBJ2-7|TRBD2|TRBV6-1
TGTGCCAGCATCAAGGGCGGGAGGTACGAGCAGTACTTC
CASIKGGRYEQYF
>many|TRBJ1-2|TRBD1|TRBV2
TGTGCCAGCAGAGGGGACAGGGGGCTCTATGGCTACACCTTC
CASRGDRGLYGYTF
>many|TRBJ1-5|TRBD1|TRBV2
TGTGCCAGCTCCGACAGGGGTAGCAATCAGCCCCAGCATTTT
CASSDRGSNQPQHF
>.|TRBJ2-5|.|TRBV9
TGTGCCAGCAGCGTAGCTAGAGAAGAGACCCAGTACTTC
CASSVAREETQYF
>.|TRBJ2-1|.|TRBV9
TGTGCCAGCAGCACTCTTGGGAAGGGGGATGAGCAGTTCTTC
CASSTLGKGDEQFF
>few|TRBJ2-7|.|TRBV6-1
TGTGCCAGCAGTGGCCGGGAAAGCTCCTACGAGCAGTACTTC
CASSGRESSYEQYF
>.|TRBJ2-3|.|TRBV12-3/TRBV12-4
TGTGCCAGCAGTTTAGCCTGGAGCATCGGAGATACGCAGTATTTT
CASSLAWSIGDTQYF
>.|TRBJ2-7|TRBD1|TRBV10-3
TGTGCCATCAGTGCAGGACAGGGGAGCTCCTACGAGCAGTACTTC
CAISAGQGSSYEQYF
>many|TRBJ1-1|TRBD1|TRBV5-1
TGCGCCAGCAGCCCACAGGGGGGGAACACTGAAGCTTTCTTT
CASSPQGGNTEAFF
>many|TRBJ2-7|.|TRBV7-8
TGTGCCAGCAACGAGGGCCCTTCCTACGAGCAGTACTTC
CASNEGPSYEQYF
>.|TRBJ2-6|.|TRBV6-5
TGTGCCAGCAGTTACAGGGGGGGGGCCAACGTCCTGACTTTC
CASSYRGGANVLTF
>.|TRBJ1-5|.|TRBV20-1
TGCAGTGCTAGAGAGGGGGCCCCGGGAGCCCAGCATTTT
CSAREGAPGAQHF
>.|TRBJ2-1|.|TRBV4-1
TGCGCCAGCAGCCAACTACTACAGGGACTCCAAGAGACCCAGTTCTTC
CASSQLLQGLQETQFF
>few|TRBJ2-1|TRBD2|TRBV3-1
TGTGCCAGCAGCCAAGAGTCTAGCGGCTACTATGAGCAGTTCTTC
CASSQESSGYYEQFF
>many|TRBJ2-3|.|TRBV20-1
TGCAGTGCTAGAGCTACTAGGATACGAGATACGCAGTATTTT
CSARATRIRDTQYF
>few|TRBJ2-2|TRBD2|TRBV6-2/TRBV6-3
TGTGCCAGCAGTTCAAGCGGGGGCCCCCCCGGGGAGCTGTTTTTT
CASSSSGGPPGELFF
>.|TRBJ2-7|.|TRBV12-3/TRBV12-4
TGTGCCAGCAGTGGGACGGACGTCGAGCAGTACTTC
CASSGTDVEQYF